A single sample is the source of the 15 T cell receptor beta chains below, sequenced in a study of post-analysis software for immune sequencing data (dated by TCRdb to the mid-2010s). To prepare the library, PCR was applied. Data came from an Illumina HiSeq 2500. To reduce PCR and sequencing biases, unique molecular identifiers were incorporated into the TCR beta cDNA libraries. Using fastp at Q25 and MiXCR, TCRdb reprocessed the public reads and kept productive beta chains. Each entry merges the rows of one CDR3 protein and shows their most common DNA and genes. Present in this sample are roughly 400,000 distinct CDR3 sequences, less than 40% of which were seen just once. The leading ten clones occupy 7.5% to 8.5% of the sample. Antigens of these TCRs are unknown. Overall study results and their limits: Patients showed significantly higher frequencies than controls for several TRBV segments, among them TRBV5-6, TRBV5-1 and TRBV20-1.

The specimen sequenced was blood. These receptors all stem from a girl aged 2 to 9 with multiple sclerosis.

The sample holds a few counts of this clonotype. The gene calls are TRBV29-1 and TRBJ1-2; no reliable D call. Per germline, CDR1 SQVTM and CDR2 ANQGSEA. CDR3 length equals 8 residues. Between the trimmed V and J ends, which lost 6 bases and 7 bases, there was a span of 3 bases. The CDR3 protein is CSVSGYTF. DNA of the CDR3: TGCAGCGTATCTGGCTACACCTTC.

There are a few counts of this clonotype. The rearrangement links TRBV20-1 to TRBJ1-2; maybe TRBD1 (5 bases). The V gene's germline CDR1 is DFQATT and CDR2 SNEGSKA (reference sequence). The ends were cut back, 2 bases at V and 9 bases at J, with 10 bases in the middle. The CDR3 runs to 11 residues. The CDR3 nucleotides are TGCAGTGCTAGACCAGGGAGGAGCTACACCTTC. Residues: CSARPGRSYTF.

J is TRBJ2-7 and V is TRBV3-1; maybe TRBD2 (7 bases). V shed 0 bases and J shed 6 bases, with 9 bases lying between them. Germline values: CDR1 LGHDT, CDR2 YNNKEL (reference sequence). The CDR3 extends over 13 amino acids. CDR3 sequence reads: CASSQEGGVEQYF. In nucleotides, the CDR3 is TGTGCCAGCAGCCAAGAAGGGGGGGTCGAGCAGTACTTC.

The chain carries TRBV7-2 and TRBJ2-4; 11 bases are shared with TRBD1. The ends lost 1 base at V and 13 bases at J; junction bases unmatched: 9. CDR3 length: 15 residues. CDR1 is SGHTA, CDR2 FQGNSA, per germline. The CDR3 DNA follows: TGTGCCAGCAGCTTAGTCGGACAGGGGGCTGGAGAGCAGTACTTC. This translates into CASSLVGQGAGEQYF.

The V and J genes are TRBV5-1 and TRBJ2-1; TRBD2 aligns across 8 bases. The junction had 10 bases not matched to a gene; V was cut back by 4 bases and J by 7 bases. The CDR3 is 15 residues long. Looked up from germline, CDR1 is SGHRS and CDR2 is YFSETQ. The CDR3 loop is CASSTVTGGPNEQFF. CDR3 nucleotide sequence: TGCGCCAGCAGCACTGTGACGGGAGGGCCGAATGAGCAGTTCTTC.

Only one count was recorded for this clonotype. This clone may be a read error of a much larger clone one base away. The rearrangement uses TRBV3-1 and TRBJ1-2; unclear D gene. Trimming took off 0 bases at V and 3 bases at J, with 23 bases between the two ends. The CDR3 length is 19 residues. CDR1 and CDR2 from the germline V gene are LGHDT and YNNKEL (reference sequence). CDR3 DNA sequence: TGTGCCAGCAGCCAAGACAGCCGCCCTTTACGGGGATGGGACTATGGCTACACCTTC. Its translation: CASSQDSRPLRGWDYGYTF.

The chain couples TRBV18 to TRBJ2-1; D not certain. The CDR3 has 13 amino acids. V dropped 0 bases and J dropped 8 bases, with 8 bases sitting between them. Germline lookup yields CDR1 KGHSH and CDR2 LQKENI. In DNA, the CDR3 is TGTGCCAGCTCACCACCTAAGCGTCATGAGCAGTTCTTC. This translates into CASSPPKRHEQFF.

The rearrangement joins TRBV12-3 or TRBV12-4 to TRBJ1-2; 7 bases align to TRBD1. Trimming removed 6 bases from V and 8 bases from J; junction bases left unmatched: 9. This CDR3 comprises 13 residues. The DNA of the CDR3 is TGTGCCAGCAGCCTAGGACAGGATCGAGGCTACACCTTC. The encoded protein is CASSLGQDRGYTF.

The chain uses TRBV12-3 or TRBV12-4 and TRBJ2-2; D possibly corresponds to TRBD1 (5 bases). The CDR3 contains 15 residues. Deletions cut 4 bases from V and 6 bases from J, with 15 bases between. The CDR3 coding sequence is TGTGCCAGCAGTTATTTTACAGGCTTAGCCGGGGAGCTGTTTTTT. This codes for CASSYFTGLAGELFF.

The genes are TRBV7-3 and TRBJ2-3; maybe TRBD1 (6 bases). The V gene lost 4 bases and the J gene lost 0 bases, with 20 bases spanning the gap. Germline CDR1 and CDR2: SGHTA and FQGTGA. There are 18 residues in the CDR3. The CDR3 reads CASSSFSTGYASTDTQYF. The CDR3 DNA sequence: TGTGCCAGCAGCTCCTTCTCTACAGGGTACGCCAGCACAGATACGCAGTATTTT. Based on the CDR3 plus reference TRBV7-3 and TRBJ2-3, the full variable domain is GAGVSQTPSNKVTEKGKYVELRCDPISGHTALYWYRQSLGQGPEFLIYFQGTGAADDSGLPNDRFFAVRPEGSVSTLKIQRTERGDSAVYLCASSSFSTGYASTDTQYFGPGTRLTVL.

As to this clonotype: Here the CDR3 omits its conserved ending phenylalanine or tryptophan, so a read error is the likely source. The chain is built from TRBV29-1 and TRBJ2-4; D not certain. There are 13 residues in the CDR3. Trimming took 7 bases from V and 2 from J, leaving 12 bases between them. Per germline, CDR1 SQVTM and CDR2 ANQGSEA. The CDR3 loop reads CSALGKPKNIQYV. CDR3 coding DNA: TGCAGCGCCCTAGGAAAACCCAAAAACATTCAGTACGTC.

The chain recombines TRBV7-6 with TRBJ2-1; no reliable D call. Germline V lookup: CDR1 SGHVS, CDR2 FNYEAQ. This CDR3 spans 15 amino acids. Trimming cost V 1 base and J 9 bases, with 16 bases left between them. The DNA of the CDR3 is TGTGCCAGCAGCTTAGAGGGTGGGCTTAGTGGTGAGCAGTTCTTC. Translating gives CASSLEGGLSGEQFF.

This rearrangement joins TRBV4-1 to TRBJ2-3; D may correspond to TRBD1 or TRBD2 (5 bases each). Trimming removed 2 bases from V and 2 bases from J, with 17 bases in between. There are 17 residues in the CDR3. From germline, CDR1 is MGHRA and CDR2 YSYEKL. Written as DNA, the CDR3 is TGCGCCAGCAGCCAAAAACAACCGGGGACCCTCACAGATACGCAGTATTTT. Translated, it gives CASSQKQPGTLTDTQYF.

This clonotype was seen a single time. The chain joins TRBV6-5 to TRBJ1-4; D is possibly TRBD1 (6 bases). The V end was cut by 8 bases, the J end by 8 bases, with 18 bases between. Germline V gene sequence: CDR1 MNHEY, CDR2 SVGAGI. The CDR3 consists of 14 residues. Here the CDR3 reads CASANTGIGEKLFF. The CDR3 DNA sequence: TGTGCCAGCGCTAATACAGGGATAGGAGAAAAACTGTTTTTT.

V and J are TRBV10-1 and TRBJ2-1; D may be TRBD1 (6 bases). This CDR3 has 13 residues. Germline V gives CDR1 WNHNN, CDR2 SYGVQD (reference sequence). V lost 6 bases and J lost 6, with 12 bases in between. CDR3 bases: TGCGCCAGCAGATCAACAGGGTCCAATGAGCAGTTCTTC. It yields the protein CASRSTGSNEQFF.